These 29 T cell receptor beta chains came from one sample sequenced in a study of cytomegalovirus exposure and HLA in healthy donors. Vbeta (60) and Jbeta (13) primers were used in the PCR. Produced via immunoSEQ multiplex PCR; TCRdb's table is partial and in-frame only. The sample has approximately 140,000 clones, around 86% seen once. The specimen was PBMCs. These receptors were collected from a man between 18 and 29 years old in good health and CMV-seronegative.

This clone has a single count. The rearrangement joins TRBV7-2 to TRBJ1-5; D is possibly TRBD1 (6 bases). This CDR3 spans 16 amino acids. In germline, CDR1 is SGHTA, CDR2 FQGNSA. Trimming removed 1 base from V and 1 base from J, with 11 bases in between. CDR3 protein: CASSLDGTTSNQPQHF. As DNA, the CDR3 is TGTGCCAGCAGCTTAGACGGGACAACGAGCAATCAGCCCCAGCATTTT.

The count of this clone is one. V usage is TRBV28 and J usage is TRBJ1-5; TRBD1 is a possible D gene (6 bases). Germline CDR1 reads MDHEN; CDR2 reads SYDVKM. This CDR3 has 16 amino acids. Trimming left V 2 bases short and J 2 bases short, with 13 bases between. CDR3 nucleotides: TGTGCCAGCAGTTTACACCTGGGACAACGCAATCAGCCCCAGCATTTT. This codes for CASSLHLGQRNQPQHF.

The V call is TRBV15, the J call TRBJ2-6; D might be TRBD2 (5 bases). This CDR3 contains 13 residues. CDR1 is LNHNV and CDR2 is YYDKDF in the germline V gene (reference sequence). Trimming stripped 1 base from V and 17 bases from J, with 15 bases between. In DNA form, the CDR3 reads TGTGCCACCAGCAGAGTAAGGTTGGAGGTTGTGACTTTC. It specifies CATSRVRLEVVTF.

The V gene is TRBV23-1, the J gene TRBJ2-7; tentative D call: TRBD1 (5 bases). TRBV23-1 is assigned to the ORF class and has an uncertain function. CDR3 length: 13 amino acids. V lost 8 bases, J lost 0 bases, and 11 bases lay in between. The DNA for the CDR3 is TGCGCCAGCGACAGTCTAAGCTCCTACGAGCAGTACTTC. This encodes CASDSLSSYEQYF.

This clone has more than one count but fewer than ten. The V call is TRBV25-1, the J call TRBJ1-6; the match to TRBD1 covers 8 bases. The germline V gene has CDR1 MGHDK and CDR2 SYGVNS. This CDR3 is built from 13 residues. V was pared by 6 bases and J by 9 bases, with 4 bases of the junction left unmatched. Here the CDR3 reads CASSDRGGSPLHF. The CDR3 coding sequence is TGTGCCAGCAGCGACAGGGGAGGTTCACCCCTCCACTTT.

CDR3 bases: TGTGCCAGCAGCCAAGAGGGAAACACCATATATTTT. It encodes CASSQEGNTIYF. The chain links TRBV11-2 to TRBJ1-3; no clear D gene. The CDR3 is 12 amino acids. Looked up from germline, CDR1 is SGHAT and CDR2 is FQNNGV. V shed 5 bases and J shed 4 bases, with 6 bases lying between them. The complete variable domain, with remaining parts taken from reference TRBV11-2 and TRBJ1-3, reads EAGVAQSPRYKIIEKRQSVAFWCNPISGHATLYWYQQILGQGPKLLIQFQNNGVVDDSQLPKDRFSAERLKGVDSTLKIQPAKLEDSAVYLCASSQEGNTIYFGEGSWLTVV.

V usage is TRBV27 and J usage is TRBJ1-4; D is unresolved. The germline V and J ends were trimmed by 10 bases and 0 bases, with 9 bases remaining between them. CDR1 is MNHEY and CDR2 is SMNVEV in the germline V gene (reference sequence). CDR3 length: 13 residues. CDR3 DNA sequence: TGTGCCACCTCGAGTGCAACTAATGAAAAACTGTTTTTT. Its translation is CATSSATNEKLFF.

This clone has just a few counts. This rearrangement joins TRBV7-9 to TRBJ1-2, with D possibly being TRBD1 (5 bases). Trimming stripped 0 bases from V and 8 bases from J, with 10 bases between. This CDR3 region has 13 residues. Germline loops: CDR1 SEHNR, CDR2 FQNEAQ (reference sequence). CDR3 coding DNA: TGTGCCAGCAGCTTAGCGTTGCAGGGCGGCTACACCTTC. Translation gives CASSLALQGGYTF.

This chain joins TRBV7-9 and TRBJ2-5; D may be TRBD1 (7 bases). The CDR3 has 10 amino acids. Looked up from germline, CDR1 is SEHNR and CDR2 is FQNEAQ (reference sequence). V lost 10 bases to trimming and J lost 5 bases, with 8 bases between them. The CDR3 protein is CATGGETQYF. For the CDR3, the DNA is TGTGCCACAGGGGGGGAGACCCAGTACTTC.

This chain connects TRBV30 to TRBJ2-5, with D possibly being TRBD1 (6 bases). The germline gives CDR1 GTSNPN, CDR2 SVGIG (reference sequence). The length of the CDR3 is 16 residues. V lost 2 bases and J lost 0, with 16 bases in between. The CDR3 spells CAWSTYRARYQETQYF. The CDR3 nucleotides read TGTGCCTGGAGTACCTACAGGGCCCGGTACCAAGAGACCCAGTACTTC.

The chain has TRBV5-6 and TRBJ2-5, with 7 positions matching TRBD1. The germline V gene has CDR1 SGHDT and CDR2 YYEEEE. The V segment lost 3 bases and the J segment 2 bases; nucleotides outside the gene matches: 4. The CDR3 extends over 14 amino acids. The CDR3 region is CASSSGGYQETQYF. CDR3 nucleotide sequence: TGTGCCAGCAGCTCAGGGGGTTATCAAGAGACCCAGTACTTC.

The CDR3 DNA sequence: TGTGCCAGCAGGGCGGATATAGTCCTTTCACCCCTCCACTTT. Translation gives CASRADIVLSPLHF. The rearrangement uses TRBV2 and TRBJ1-6, with D unclear. V was cut by 6 bases and J by 9 bases, with 15 bases left in between. Per germline, CDR1 SNHLY and CDR2 FYNNEI. The CDR3 runs 14 residues.

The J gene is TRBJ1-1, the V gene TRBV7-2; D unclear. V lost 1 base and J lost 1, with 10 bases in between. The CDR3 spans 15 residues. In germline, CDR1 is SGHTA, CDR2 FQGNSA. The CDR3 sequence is CASSLGAARNTEAFF. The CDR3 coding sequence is TGTGCCAGCAGCTTAGGGGCAGCCCGGAACACTGAAGCTTTCTTT.

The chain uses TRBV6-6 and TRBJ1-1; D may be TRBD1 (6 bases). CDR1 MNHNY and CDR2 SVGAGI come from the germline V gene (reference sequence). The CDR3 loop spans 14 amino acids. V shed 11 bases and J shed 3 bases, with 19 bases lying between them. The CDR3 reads CAAKLSGEDTEAFF. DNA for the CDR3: TGTGCCGCTAAGTTGTCAGGGGAAGACACTGAAGCTTTCTTT.

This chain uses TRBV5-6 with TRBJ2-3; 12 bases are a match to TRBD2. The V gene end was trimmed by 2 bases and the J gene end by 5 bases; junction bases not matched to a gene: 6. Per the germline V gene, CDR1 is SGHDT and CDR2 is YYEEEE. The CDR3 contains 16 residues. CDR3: CASSLGLAGGRDTQYF. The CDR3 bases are TGTGCCAGCAGCTTAGGCCTAGCGGGGGGGAGAGATACGCAGTATTTT.

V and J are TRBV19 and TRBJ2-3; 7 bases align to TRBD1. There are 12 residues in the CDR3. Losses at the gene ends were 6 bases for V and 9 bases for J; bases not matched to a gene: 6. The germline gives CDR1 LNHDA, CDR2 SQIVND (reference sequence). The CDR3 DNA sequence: TGTGCCAGTAGACAAGGGGGCATAACGCAGTATTTT. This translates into CASRQGGITQYF.

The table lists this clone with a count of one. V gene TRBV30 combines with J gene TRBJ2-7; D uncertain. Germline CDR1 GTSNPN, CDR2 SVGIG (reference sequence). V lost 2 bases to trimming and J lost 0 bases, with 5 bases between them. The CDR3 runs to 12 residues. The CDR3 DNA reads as TGTGCCTGGAGTTTGTACTCCTACGAGCAGTACTTC. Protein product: CAWSLYSYEQYF.

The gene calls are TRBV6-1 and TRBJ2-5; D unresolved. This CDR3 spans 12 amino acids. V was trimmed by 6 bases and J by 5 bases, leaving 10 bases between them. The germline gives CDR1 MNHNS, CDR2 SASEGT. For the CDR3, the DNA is TGTGCCAGCAGGACGCTGCGGGAGACCCAGTACTTC. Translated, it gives CASRTLRETQYF.

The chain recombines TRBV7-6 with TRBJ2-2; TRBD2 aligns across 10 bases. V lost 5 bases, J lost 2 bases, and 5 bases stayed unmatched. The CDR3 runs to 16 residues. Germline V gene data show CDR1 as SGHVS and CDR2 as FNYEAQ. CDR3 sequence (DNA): TGTGCCAGCAGCCCTATAGCGGGGGGAAACACCGGGGAGCTGTTTTTT. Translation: CASSPIAGGNTGELFF.

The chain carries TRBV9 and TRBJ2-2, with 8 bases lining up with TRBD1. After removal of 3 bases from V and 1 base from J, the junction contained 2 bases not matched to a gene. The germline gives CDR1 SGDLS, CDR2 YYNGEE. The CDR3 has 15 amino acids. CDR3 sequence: CASSAGTGNTGELFF. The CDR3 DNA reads TGTGCCAGCAGCGCCGGGACAGGGAACACCGGGGAGCTGTTTTTT.

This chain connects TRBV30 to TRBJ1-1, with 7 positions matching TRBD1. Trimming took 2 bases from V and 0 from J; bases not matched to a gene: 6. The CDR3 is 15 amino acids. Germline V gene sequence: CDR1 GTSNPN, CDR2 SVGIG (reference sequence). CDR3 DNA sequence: TGTGCCTGGAGTCGACAGGGTGGCATGAACACTGAAGCTTTCTTT. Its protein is CAWSRQGGMNTEAFF.

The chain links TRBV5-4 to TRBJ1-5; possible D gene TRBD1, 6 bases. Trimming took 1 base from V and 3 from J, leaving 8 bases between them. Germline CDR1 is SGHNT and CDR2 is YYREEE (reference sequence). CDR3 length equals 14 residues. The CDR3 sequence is CASSLRGNNQPQHF. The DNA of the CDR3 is TGTGCCAGCAGCTTGAGGGGGAACAATCAGCCCCAGCATTTT.

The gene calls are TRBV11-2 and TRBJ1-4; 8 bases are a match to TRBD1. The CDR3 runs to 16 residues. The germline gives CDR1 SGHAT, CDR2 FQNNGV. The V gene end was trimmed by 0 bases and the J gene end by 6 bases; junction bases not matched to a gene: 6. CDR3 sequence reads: CASSLEGGQGHEKLFF. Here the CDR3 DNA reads TGTGCCAGCAGCTTAGAGGGAGGACAGGGTCATGAAAAACTGTTTTTT.

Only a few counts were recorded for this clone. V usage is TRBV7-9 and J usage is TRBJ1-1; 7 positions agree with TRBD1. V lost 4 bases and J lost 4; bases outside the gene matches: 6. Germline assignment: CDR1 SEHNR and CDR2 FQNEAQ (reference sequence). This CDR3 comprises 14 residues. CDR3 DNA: TGTGCCAGCAGCTCACAGGGGAGGATCACTGAAGCTTTCTTT. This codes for CASSSQGRITEAFF.

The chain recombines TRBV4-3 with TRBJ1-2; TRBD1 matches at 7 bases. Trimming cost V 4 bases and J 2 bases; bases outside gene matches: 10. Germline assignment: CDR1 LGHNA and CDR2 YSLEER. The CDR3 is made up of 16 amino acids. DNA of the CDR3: TGCGCCAGCAGCCCATCAACAGGGGAAAAGAACTATGGCTACACCTTC. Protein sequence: CASSPSTGEKNYGYTF.

The CDR3 nucleotides are TGTGCCAGCAGCTTAAATGGTCGGGGGGCCGGGGAGACCCAGTACTTC. This translates into CASSLNGRGAGETQYF. The chain joins TRBV11-2 to TRBJ2-5; weak D call: TRBD2 (7 bases). V was trimmed by 2 bases and J by 5 bases, leaving 18 bases between them. The CDR3 extends over 16 amino acids. The germline V gene has CDR1 SGHAT and CDR2 FQNNGV.

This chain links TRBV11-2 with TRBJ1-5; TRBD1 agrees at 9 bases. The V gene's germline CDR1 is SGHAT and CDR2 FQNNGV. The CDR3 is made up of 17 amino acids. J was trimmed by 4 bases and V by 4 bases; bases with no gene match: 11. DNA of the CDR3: TGTGCCAGCAGCTCGCCGACCGGACAGGGGCCAAATCAGCCCCAGCATTTT. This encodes CASSSPTGQGPNQPQHF.

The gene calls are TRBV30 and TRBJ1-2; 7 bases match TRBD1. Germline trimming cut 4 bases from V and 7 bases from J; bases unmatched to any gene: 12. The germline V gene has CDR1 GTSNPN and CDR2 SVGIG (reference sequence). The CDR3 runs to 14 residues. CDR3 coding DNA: TGTGCCTGGACCACAGACAGGGCCCAGGGTGGCTACACCTTC. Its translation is CAWTTDRAQGGYTF. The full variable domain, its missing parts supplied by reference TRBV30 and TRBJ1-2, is SQTIHQWPATLVQPVGSPLSLECTVEGTSNPNLYWYRQAAGRGLQLLFYSVGIGQISSEVPQNLSASRPQDRQFILSSKKLLLSDSGFYLCAWTTDRAQGGYTFGSGTRLTVV.

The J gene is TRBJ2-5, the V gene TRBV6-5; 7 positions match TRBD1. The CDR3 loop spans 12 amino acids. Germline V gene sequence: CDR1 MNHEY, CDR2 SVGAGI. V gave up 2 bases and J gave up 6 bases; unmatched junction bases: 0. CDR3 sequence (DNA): TGTGCCAGCAGTTACAGGGGGCAGACCCAGTACTTC. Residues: CASSYRGQTQYF.